These 11 T cell receptor beta chains came from one sample sequenced in a study of regulatory dendritic cells for organ transplantation. Their recognized antigens are unknown. Sorted T cells were CFSE-labeled and cultured roughly five days with allogeneic regulatory or mature dendritic cells at 1:10. Measured with immunoSEQ multiplex PCR; TCRdb has only the in-frame clones, and not every one. Here the sample spans over 20,000 clones, over 75% being singletons. Sequenced input: naive CD4+ T cells from blood cultured with regulatory dendritic cells. Subset defined: CD45RA+ naive T cells. The receptors were sampled from a human donor in good health.

J is TRBJ2-1 and V is TRBV19; 7 bases are a match to TRBD2. Germline assignment: CDR1 LNHDA and CDR2 SQIVND (reference sequence). The V gene end was trimmed by 3 bases and the J gene end by 7 bases; junction bases not matched to a gene: 9. The CDR3 is 15 amino acids. In DNA form, the CDR3 reads TGTGCCAGTAGTATCGGGCTAGCGGTTACGAATGAGCAGTTCTTC. Translating it yields CASSIGLAVTNEQFF.

V usage is TRBV5-6 and J usage is TRBJ1-1, with D maybe TRBD1 (6 bases). The V end lost 3 bases, the J end lost 0 bases, and 12 bases lay between the germline ends. The CDR3 is 15 amino acids. Germline CDR1 is SGHDT and CDR2 is YYEEEE. The CDR3 loop reads CASSWDNFMNTEAFF. The CDR3 DNA reads TGTGCCAGCAGCTGGGACAACTTCATGAACACTGAAGCTTTCTTT.

CDR3 loop: CASSFWTANYTF. The CDR3 DNA reads TGTGCCAGCAGCTTTTGGACAGCCAACTACACCTTC. This chain joins TRBV11-2 and TRBJ1-2; tentative D call: TRBD1 (6 bases). V was cut by 3 bases and J by 10 bases, with 12 bases left in between. Germline V gene lookup returns CDR1 SGHAT and CDR2 FQNNGV. This CDR3 is 12 amino acids long.

This clone was recorded once. This sequence joins TRBV19 and TRBJ1-2; D uncertain. Trimming removed 5 bases at V and 3 bases at J, with 13 bases between. Germline lookup yields CDR1 LNHDA and CDR2 SQIVND (reference sequence). The CDR3 covers 14 residues. The CDR3 DNA is TGTGCCAGTAGTGTAAGGGAGTTTGACTATGGCTACACCTTC. Its protein is CASSVREFDYGYTF.

The chain links TRBV6-1 to TRBJ1-2; 8 nucleotides match TRBD1. The V gene end was trimmed by 6 bases and the J gene end by 5 bases; junction bases not matched to a gene: 5. CDR3 length: 13 residues. Per the germline V gene, CDR1 is MNHNS and CDR2 is SASEGT. This CDR3 is CASSRDRNYGYTF. The CDR3 coding sequence is TGTGCCAGCAGCCGGGACAGGAATTATGGCTACACCTTC.

The rearrangement links TRBV19 to TRBJ2-3; D is unresolved. The germline V and J ends were trimmed by 4 bases and 1 base, with 12 bases remaining between them. The CDR3 sequence is 15 residues long. Per germline, CDR1 LNHDA and CDR2 SQIVND (reference sequence). CDR3 loop: CASSRYVRGTDTQYF. The CDR3 bases are TGTGCCAGTAGTAGGTATGTTCGTGGCACAGATACGCAGTATTTT.

The gene calls are TRBV4-2 and TRBJ2-7, with D perhaps matching TRBD1 (6 bases). V lost 1 base to trimming and J lost 2 bases, with 12 bases between them. Germline V gene lookup returns CDR1 LGHNA and CDR2 YNFKEQ. The CDR3 is made up of 15 amino acids. The CDR3 nucleotides are TGTGCCAGCAGCCAAGCCTCAGGGGTCACCTACGAGCAGTACTTC. Encoded protein: CASSQASGVTYEQYF.

This clone has just one count. The chain uses TRBV5-6 and TRBJ1-4; TRBD1 matches 9 bases. Germline assignment: CDR1 SGHDT and CDR2 YYEEEE. This CDR3 is built from 15 residues. V lost 2 bases to trimming and J lost 8 bases; unmatched junction nucleotides: 7. The CDR3 nucleotides are TGTGCCAGCAGCTTAACCGACAGGGGGTACGAAAAACTGTTTTTT. Amino acids: CASSLTDRGYEKLFF.

This chain links TRBV30 with TRBJ1-1; 9 bases map to TRBD1. Germline V gene sequence: CDR1 GTSNPN, CDR2 SVGIG (reference sequence). This CDR3 is 13 amino acids long. Trimming took 3 bases from V and 13 from J; bases not matched to a gene: 12. The CDR3 sequence: CAWRFRDREVLFF. The DNA of the CDR3 is TGTGCCTGGAGATTCCGGGACAGGGAAGTTCTTTTCTTT.

The chain's CDR3 is CASSPPQETQYF. CDR3 in DNA: TGTGCCAGCTCCCCTCCTCAAGAGACCCAGTACTTC. This rearrangement joins TRBV18 to TRBJ2-5; no firm D call. The V gene lost 6 bases and the J gene lost 2 bases, with 7 bases spanning the gap. Germline V gene data show CDR1 as KGHSH and CDR2 as LQKENI. The CDR3 loop spans 12 amino acids.

The chain uses TRBV2 and TRBJ2-1; 14 positions agree with TRBD2. The CDR3 spans 14 residues. Germline-derived CDR1 and CDR2 are SNHLY and FYNNEI. The trim removed 4 bases at V and 14 bases at J, leaving 7 bases unmatched. The CDR3 DNA reads as TGTGCCAGCAGTGGACTAGCGGGAGGGAACAAGGAGTTCTTC. This encodes CASSGLAGGNKEFF.